These 32 T cell receptor beta chains were all obtained from the same sample, sequenced in a study of blood T cell repertoires in COVID-19. The method was immunoSEQ multiplex PCR; TCRdb's version includes in-frame clones alone and lacks a portion of them. This sample has 360,000 or so clones, with roughly nine tenths found just once. Sequencing input: PBMCs or T cells enriched from blood (not recorded which). The source is a woman in her thirties who had recovered from COVID-19.

The chain joins TRBV5-1 to TRBJ1-4, with D possibly matching TRBD1 (5 bases). V was clipped by 1 base and J by 0 bases, with 13 bases between them. The CDR3 extends over 17 amino acids. Germline CDR1 and CDR2: SGHRS and YFSETQ. The CDR3 coding sequence is TGCGCCAGCAGCTTGTCGGTCCCGACAGCAACTAATGAAAAACTGTTTTTT. It yields the protein CASSLSVPTATNEKLFF.

The chain links TRBV12-5 to TRBJ2-7; D may be TRBD1 (6 bases). The V and J ends lost 0 bases and 0 bases respectively, with 12 bases between them. Germline V gene lookup returns CDR1 LGHNT and CDR2 FRNRAP. The CDR3 spans 16 residues. The CDR3 nucleotides read TGTGCTAGTGGTTTGGTACTGGGGACATACTCCTACGAGCAGTACTTC. Translation gives CASGLVLGTYSYEQYF. Together with reference TRBV12-5 and TRBJ2-7, the CDR3 gives the full variable domain: DARVTQTPRHKVTEMGQEVTMRCQPILGHNTVFWYRQTMMQGLELLAYFRNRAPLDDSGMPKDRFSAEMPDATLATLKIQPSEPRDSAVYFCASGLVLGTYSYEQYFGPGTRLTVT.

The CDR3 region has the DNA TGTGCCAGCGGGGGACAGCTACTTGCAACTAATGAAAAACTGTTTTTT. It codes for CASGGQLLATNEKLFF. The J gene is TRBJ1-4, the V gene TRBV28, with 7 bases lining up with TRBD1. The CDR3 has 16 amino acids. V shed 8 bases, J shed 0 bases, and the junction held 9 bases outside the gene matches. Looked up from germline, CDR1 is MDHEN and CDR2 is SYDVKM. The full variable domain, completed using reference TRBV28 and TRBJ1-4, is DVKVTQSSRYLVKRTGEKVFLECVQDMDHENMFWYRQDPGLGLRLIYFSYDVKMKEKGDIPEGYSVSREKKERFSLILESASTNQTSMYLCASGGQLLATNEKLFFGSGTQLSVL.

This clone is a singleton in its sample. V gene TRBV4-2 combines with J gene TRBJ2-7; 14 bases are a match to TRBD2. CDR3 length: 20 amino acids. Germline V gene lookup returns CDR1 LGHNA and CDR2 YNFKEQ. The junction had 11 bases not matched to a gene; V was cut back by 0 bases and J by 1 base. The CDR3 spells CASSQDRTSGGTVRSYEQYF. The CDR3 DNA follows: TGTGCCAGCAGCCAAGATAGGACTAGCGGGGGGACCGTCCGGTCCTACGAGCAGTACTTC.

V usage is TRBV18 and J usage is TRBJ1-2; D unclear. Deletions cut 0 bases from V and 4 bases from J, with 18 bases between. CDR1 KGHSH and CDR2 LQKENI come from the germline V gene. The CDR3 sequence is 17 residues long. The chain's CDR3 is CASSPPVRLTGSYGYTF. The CDR3 DNA reads TGTGCCAGCTCACCACCAGTTCGACTGACTGGGAGCTATGGCTACACCTTC.

This chain joins TRBV28 and TRBJ2-1, with 13 bases identical to TRBD2. V gave up 1 base and J gave up 9 bases; unmatched junction bases: 15. Per the germline V gene, CDR1 is MDHEN and CDR2 is SYDVKM. The CDR3 length is 19 residues. The CDR3 here is CASSLSPFGLAGEWCEQFF. The CDR3 DNA reads as TGTGCCAGCAGTTTATCCCCTTTCGGACTAGCGGGAGAATGGTGTGAGCAGTTCTTC.

J is TRBJ2-2 and V is TRBV30; D is uncertain. V was cut by 3 bases and J by 2 bases, with 10 bases left in between. This CDR3 has 14 residues. Germline values: CDR1 GTSNPN, CDR2 SVGIG (reference sequence). The CDR3 nucleotides read TGTGCCTGGAGCCGACAATCCAACACCGGGGAGCTGTTTTTT. Protein: CAWSRQSNTGELFF.

This chain uses TRBV30 with TRBJ2-7; TRBD1 matches 8 bases. J gave up 2 bases and V 3 bases, and 3 bases lay outside the gene matches. This CDR3 is 13 amino acids long. Germline CDR1 GTSNPN, CDR2 SVGIG (reference sequence). The CDR3 coding sequence is TGTGCCTGGAGCGGGACAGGCCCCTACGAGCAGTACTTC. The encoded protein is CAWSGTGPYEQYF.

The CDR3 sequence: CAWSVVTGMTAFF. CDR3 DNA: TGTGCCTGGAGTGTAGTGACAGGAATGACTGCTTTCTTT. This chain links TRBV30 with TRBJ1-1; D is perhaps TRBD1 (6 bases). Trimming removed 0 bases from V and 11 bases from J, with 16 bases in between. There are 13 residues in the CDR3. CDR1 and CDR2 from the germline V gene are GTSNPN and SVGIG (reference sequence). Drawing the rest from reference TRBV30 and TRBJ1-1, the complete variable domain is SQTIHQWPATLVQPVGSPLSLECTVEGTSNPNLYWYRQAAGRGLQLLFYSVGIGQISSEVPQNLSASRPQDRQFILSSKKLLLSDSGFYLCAWSVVTGMTAFFGQGTRLTVV.

The chain employs TRBV18 and TRBJ2-3; 12 positions agree with TRBD2. The CDR3 totals 14 residues. CDR1 KGHSH and CDR2 LQKENI come from the germline V gene. Trimming took 9 bases from V and 3 from J; bases not matched to a gene: 4. In nucleotides, the CDR3 is TGTGCCAGTGCGACTAGCGGGAGTACAGATACGCAGTATTTT. Its translation: CASATSGSTDTQYF.

The chain employs TRBV15 and TRBJ2-7; D gene ambiguous. V was clipped by 0 bases and J by 5 bases, with 11 bases between them. The CDR3 is made up of 14 amino acids. Germline CDR1 LNHNV, CDR2 YYDKDF (reference sequence). CDR3 residues: CATSRDPGANEQYF. The CDR3 nucleotides are TGTGCCACCAGCAGAGATCCTGGAGCAAACGAGCAGTACTTC.

This chain links TRBV27 with TRBJ1-5; 9 nucleotides align to TRBD1. The CDR3 covers 14 residues. The V gene's germline CDR1 is MNHEY and CDR2 SMNVEV (reference sequence). V shed 8 bases, J shed 5 bases, and the junction held 7 bases outside the gene matches. The CDR3 coding sequence is TGTGCCAGCTCCGGGACAGGGATGGATCAGCCCCAGCATTTT. Its protein product is CASSGTGMDQPQHF.

The chain uses TRBV9 and TRBJ2-3; D is uncertain. V dropped 1 base and J dropped 0 bases, with 12 bases sitting between them. This CDR3 is built from 16 residues. Germline V gene lookup returns CDR1 SGDLS and CDR2 YYNGEE. The DNA for the CDR3 is TGTGCCAGCAGCGTACTCGTTTCCCCTAGCACAGATACGCAGTATTTT. It specifies CASSVLVSPSTDTQYF.

This clone was recorded once. An end of the junction differs from the germline gene, which may be a read error. V is TRBV6-1 and J is TRBJ2-1; D possibly corresponds to TRBD2 (6 bases). In germline, CDR1 is MNHNS, CDR2 SASEGT. The CDR3 is 13 residues long. The CDR3 coding sequence is TGTGCCAGCAGTGAAACCCGGACTACTAAGATTCTCTTC. Encoded protein: CASSETRTTKILF.

The chain joins TRBV12-3 or TRBV12-4 to TRBJ1-1; D unresolved. This CDR3 has 13 amino acids. Trimming removed 1 base at V and 4 bases at J, with 7 bases between. The CDR3 loop reads CASSLGSVTEAFF. The CDR3 coding sequence is TGTGCCAGCAGTTTAGGGTCGGTCACTGAAGCTTTCTTT.

This clone was observed once. The V and J genes are TRBV19 and TRBJ2-7; the D is unclear. The CDR3 is made up of 13 amino acids. V was trimmed by 4 bases and J by 2 bases, leaving 9 bases between them. Germline V gene data show CDR1 as LNHDA and CDR2 as SQIVND (reference sequence). The chain's CDR3 is CASSSGGAYEQYF. CDR3 coding DNA: TGTGCCAGTAGTAGCGGCGGAGCCTACGAGCAGTACTTC. Full variable domain (missing parts from reference TRBV19 and TRBJ2-7): DGGITQSPKYLFRKEGQNVTLSCEQNLNHDAMYWYRQDPGQGLRLIYYSQIVNDFQKGDIAEGYSVSREKKESFPLTVTSAQKNPTAFYLCASSSGGAYEQYFGPGTRLTVT.

V is TRBV19 and J is TRBJ1-1; a possible D gene is TRBD1 (5 bases). The CDR3 spans 12 residues. Germline-derived CDR1 and CDR2 are LNHDA and SQIVND (reference sequence). Deletions cut 4 bases from V and 13 bases from J, with 16 bases between. CDR3 nucleotides: TGTGCCAGTAGTACCCGACCCGGAGGGGTTTTCTTT. This codes for CASSTRPGGVFF.

Here the CDR3 DNA reads TGTGCCAGCAGTTTGGGCGGGAGGGCCCCTGAGCAGTTCTTC. Its protein is CASSLGGRAPEQFF. The chain carries TRBV28 and TRBJ2-1; the match to TRBD2 covers 9 bases. The CDR3 covers 14 residues. J lost 9 bases, V lost 3 bases, and 6 bases had no gene match. Germline CDR1 and CDR2: MDHEN and SYDVKM.

This chain links TRBV21-1 with TRBJ2-7; TRBD1 is the table's D call, not checked against the DNA. TRBV21-1 is a pseudogene segment. There are 16 residues in the CDR3. This chain's CDR3 is CASRGTGTKRSYEQYF. CDR3 nucleotide sequence: TGTGCCAGCAGGGGGACAGGGACAAAAAGATCCTACGAGCAGTACTTC.

CDR3: CASSPTRMGLAGELFF. CDR3 coding DNA: TGTGCCAGCAGCCCCACTAGAATGGGCTTGGCCGGGGAGCTGTTTTTT. The V gene is TRBV7-9, the J gene TRBJ2-2, with a possible D match to TRBD2 (5 bases). V lost 5 bases and J lost 6, with 19 bases in between. CDR3 length: 16 amino acids. From germline, CDR1 is SEHNR and CDR2 FQNEAQ (reference sequence). The full variable domain, with the rest looked up from reference TRBV7-9 and TRBJ2-2, is DTGVSQNPRHKITKRGQNVTFRCDPISEHNRLYWYRQTLGQGPEFLTYFQNEAQLEKSRLLSDRFSAERPKGSFSTLEIQRTEQGDSAMYLCASSPTRMGLAGELFFGEGSRLTVL.

This chain uses TRBV7-9 with TRBJ2-1; 8 bases fit TRBD2. V was pared by 1 base and J by 9 bases, with 14 bases of the junction left unmatched. CDR3 size: 17 residues. The V gene's germline CDR1 is SEHNR and CDR2 FQNEAQ (reference sequence). CDR3 residues: CASSLVRRPGGRGEQFF. CDR3 sequence (DNA): TGTGCCAGCAGCTTAGTTCGTCGGCCGGGGGGGCGAGGTGAGCAGTTCTTC.

The chain joins TRBV18 to TRBJ1-1; unclear D gene. Germline V gene data show CDR1 as KGHSH and CDR2 as LQKENI. There are 14 residues in the CDR3. Trimming removed 2 bases from V and 6 bases from J, with 13 bases in between. CDR3 sequence: CASSPKVEVAEAFF. In DNA, the CDR3 is TGTGCCAGCTCACCAAAGGTTGAGGTTGCTGAAGCTTTCTTT.

This chain links TRBV18 with TRBJ1-6, with D possibly matching TRBD1 (5 bases). The CDR3 runs to 15 residues. Between the trimmed V and J ends, which lost 0 bases and 7 bases, there was a span of 10 bases. Germline CDR1 is KGHSH and CDR2 is LQKENI. The CDR3 region is CASSPPGGTNSPLHF. In DNA form, the CDR3 reads TGTGCCAGCTCACCACCGGGGGGGACGAATTCACCCCTCCACTTT.

The chain is built from TRBV19 and TRBJ2-3; 8 bases fit TRBD1. This CDR3 spans 16 amino acids. V lost 6 bases and J lost 0; bases outside the gene matches: 8. Germline assignment: CDR1 LNHDA and CDR2 SQIVND (reference sequence). The CDR3 spells CASSSPNRGSTDTQYF. The CDR3 region has the DNA TGTGCCAGTAGCTCCCCCAACAGGGGGAGCACAGATACGCAGTATTTT.

V and J are TRBV24-1 and TRBJ2-1; perhaps TRBD1 as D (6 bases). CDR3 size: 16 residues. V gave up 6 bases and J gave up 1 base, with 15 bases separating them. Germline V CDR1 and CDR2: KGHDR, SFDVKD. The CDR3 loop is CATSRAGEGSYNEQFF. CDR3 DNA sequence: TGTGCCACCAGTCGGGCAGGGGAAGGGTCCTACAATGAGCAGTTCTTC.

V gene TRBV18 combines with J gene TRBJ1-1; maybe TRBD1 (6 bases). This CDR3 spans 15 amino acids. CDR1 is KGHSH and CDR2 is LQKENI in the germline V gene. V shed 3 bases and J shed 0 bases, with 11 bases lying between them. The CDR3 DNA reads as TGTGCCAGCTCACCCCAAGGACAGCTGAACACTGAAGCTTTCTTT. This sequence encodes CASSPQGQLNTEAFF. The full variable domain, completed using reference TRBV18 and TRBJ1-1, is NAGVMQNPRHLVRRRGQEARLRCSPMKGHSHVYWYRQLPEEGLKFMVYLQKENIIDESGMPKERFSAEFPKEGPSILRIQQVVRGDSAAYFCASSPQGQLNTEAFFGQGTRLTVV.

This chain connects TRBV6-5 to TRBJ1-5, with D unresolved. Per the germline V gene, CDR1 is MNHEY and CDR2 is SVGAGI. This CDR3 is built from 14 residues. With 8 bases removed from V and 0 bases from J, the gap between germline ends came to 11 bases. The DNA of the CDR3 is TGTGCCAGCTCCGAGTCGTTTAGCAATCAGCCCCAGCATTTT. This translates into CASSESFSNQPQHF.

The chain recombines TRBV9 with TRBJ2-2; TRBD1 matches 11 bases. Unmatched junction bases numbered 1, after V lost 3 bases and J lost 0 bases. Germline V lookup: CDR1 SGDLS, CDR2 YYNGEE. The CDR3 runs to 16 residues. CDR3 residues: CASSAGQGANTGELFF. DNA of the CDR3: TGTGCCAGCAGCGCGGGACAGGGGGCGAACACCGGGGAGCTGTTTTTT.

V is TRBV7-3 and J is TRBJ2-1; 7 nucleotides line up with TRBD2. The CDR3 length is 16 residues. J was trimmed by 7 bases and V by 5 bases; bases with no gene match: 14. CDR1 and CDR2 from the germline V gene are SGHTA and FQGTGA. CDR3 bases: TGTGCCAGCAGCCCCCTTGGGACTACCTTTCGGAATGAGCAGTTCTTC. It translates to CASSPLGTTFRNEQFF.

The DNA for the CDR3 is TGTGCCAGTACCTATCCCTACTCCGGGACTCCTCCTTTTGAAGCTTTCTTT. This codes for CASTYPYSGTPPFEAFF. The genes are TRBV19 and TRBJ1-1; D possibly corresponds to TRBD1 (5 bases). CDR3 length: 17 amino acids. Germline V lookup: CDR1 LNHDA, CDR2 SQIVND (reference sequence). The V gene lost 7 bases and the J gene lost 7 bases, with 28 bases spanning the gap.

Of note for this clone: Additional DNA sequences in this sample encode the identical CDR3. The CDR3 coding sequence is TGTGCCTGGAGTGTACGAGGAGATACGCAGTATTTT. It codes for CAWSVRGDTQYF. This sequence joins TRBV30 and TRBJ2-3; no clear D. Trimming left V 0 bases short and J 5 bases short, with 6 bases between. The CDR3 length is 12 residues. Per germline, CDR1 GTSNPN and CDR2 SVGIG (reference sequence).

The chain employs TRBV19 and TRBJ2-5; TRBD1 aligns across 7 bases. The CDR3 is 14 residues long. Germline CDR1 is LNHDA and CDR2 is SQIVND (reference sequence). V lost 1 base to trimming and J lost 5 bases; unmatched junction nucleotides: 4. The CDR3 sequence: CASSIAGRGETQYF. CDR3 nucleotide sequence: TGTGCCAGTAGTATAGCGGGCAGGGGGGAGACCCAGTACTTC.